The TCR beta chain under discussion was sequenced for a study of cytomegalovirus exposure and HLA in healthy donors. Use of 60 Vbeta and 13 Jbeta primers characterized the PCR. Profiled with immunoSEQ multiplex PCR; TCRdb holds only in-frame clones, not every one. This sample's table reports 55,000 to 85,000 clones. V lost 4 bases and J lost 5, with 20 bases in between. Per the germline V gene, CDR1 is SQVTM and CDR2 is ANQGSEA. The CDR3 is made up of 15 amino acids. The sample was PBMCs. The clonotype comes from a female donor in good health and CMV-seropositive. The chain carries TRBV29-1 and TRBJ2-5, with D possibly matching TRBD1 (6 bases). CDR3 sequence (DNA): TGCAGCGTTGCATTAGGTTATGCCCAGGGGGAGACCCAGTACTTC. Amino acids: CSVALGYAQGETQYF.